A single sample is the source of the 30 T cell receptor beta chains below, sequenced in a study of blood T cells in healthy people across ages. Primed by a sample-barcoded 5' primer and a J-beta primer mix, a second PCR proceeded for about 6 to 11 cycles. Using its own MiXCR run on the 5' RACE reads, TCRdb lists one record per CDR3 protein. This sample has more than 1.4 million distinct CDR3 sequences; 42% occur once, and the top ten carry around 8%. Sequenced material: blood. The receptor source for this set is a woman aged 18 to 35 in good health.

The chain combines TRBV20-1 with TRBJ1-5; tentative D call: TRBD1 (5 bases). The CDR3 totals 13 residues. V was clipped by 5 bases and J by 6 bases, with 14 bases between them. Germline CDR1 is DFQATT and CDR2 is SNEGSKA (reference sequence). The CDR3 loop is CSACYDQGQPQHF. The CDR3 DNA sequence: TGCAGTGCTTGCTACGACCAGGGTCAGCCCCAGCATTTT.

The rearrangement links TRBV20-1 to TRBJ2-3; perhaps TRBD2 as D (6 bases). The CDR3 length is 13 residues. V lost 5 bases and J 1 base, leaving 10 bases between the germline ends. CDR1 and CDR2 (germline): DFQATT, SNEGSKA (reference sequence). The CDR3, as DNA: TGCAGTGCTGGACTAACGGGCACAGATACGCAGTATTTT. Residues: CSAGLTGTDTQYF.

This clonotype was seen a few times. The V and J genes are TRBV27 and TRBJ2-7; possible D gene TRBD2, 5 bases. The V end was cut by 2 bases, the J end by 5 bases, with 10 bases between. CDR1 is MNHEY, CDR2 SMNVEV, per germline (reference sequence). The CDR3 is 13 residues long. DNA for the CDR3: TGTGCCAGCAGTTTAGGACGGAGGAACGAGCAGTACTTC. Translation gives CASSLGRRNEQYF.

The V gene is TRBV3-1, the J gene TRBJ2-7; 10 positions agree with TRBD2. CDR3 size: 17 residues. Germline-derived CDR1 and CDR2 are LGHDT and YNNKEL (reference sequence). The trim removed 2 bases at V and 3 bases at J, leaving 10 bases unmatched. The DNA for the CDR3 is TGTGCCAGCAGCCAAAAGGGGGGGACTAGCGACTTCTACGAGCAGTACTTC. Translation: CASSQKGGTSDFYEQYF.

Details on this clonotype: One end of the junction varies from germline; a read error may be responsible. The V call is TRBV6-2 or TRBV6-3, the J call TRBJ2-7; D is uncertain. The CDR3 spans 13 residues. Germline CDR1 and CDR2: MNHEY and SVGEGT. DNA for the CDR3: TGTACCAGCAGTTACTCCCGGGTAGTCGAGCAGTACTTC. Translated: CTSSYSRVVEQYF.

This clonotype was seen a handful of times. The chain links TRBV12-3 or TRBV12-4 to TRBJ1-3, with D perhaps matching TRBD1 (6 bases). The CDR3 consists of 12 residues. V lost 7 bases to trimming and J lost 12 bases, with 16 bases between them. The CDR3 is CASTPPGAIIYF. CDR3 nucleotides: TGTGCCAGCACCCCACCGGGGGCCATCATATATTTT.

The rearrangement links TRBV6-2 or TRBV6-3 to TRBJ2-3, with D unresolved. Germline V gives CDR1 MNHEY, CDR2 SVGEGT. CDR3 length: 13 amino acids. The germline V and J ends were trimmed by 6 bases and 4 bases, with 11 bases remaining between them. Here the CDR3 reads CASSNFDSDTQYF. DNA of the CDR3: TGTGCCAGCAGCAACTTCGATTCAGATACGCAGTATTTT.

The table lists this clonotype with a few counts. The V call is TRBV20-1, the J call TRBJ2-1, with TRBD2 matching over 10 bases. J lost 3 bases, V lost 6 bases, and 5 bases had no gene match. Germline CDR1 is DFQATT and CDR2 is SNEGSKA (reference sequence). This CDR3 is 14 amino acids long. In DNA, the CDR3 is TGCAGTGCCGGGGCTAGCGGGAGCTACAATGAGCAGTTCTTC. Residues: CSAGASGSYNEQFF.

V usage is TRBV28 and J usage is TRBJ1-2; weak D call: TRBD1 (5 bases). This CDR3 comprises 14 residues. Trimming left V 6 bases short and J 5 bases short, with 16 bases between. Germline loops: CDR1 MDHEN, CDR2 SYDVKM. The CDR3 is CASSRESGPYGYTF. CDR3 in DNA: TGTGCCAGCAGCAGGGAGAGTGGTCCGTATGGCTACACCTTC.

The J gene is TRBJ2-5, the V gene TRBV5-8; D might be TRBD2 (5 bases). The J call is uncertain, as TRBJ2-7 better fits the DNA end. CDR1 and CDR2 from the germline V gene are SGHTS and YDEGEE. The length of the CDR3 is 14 residues. As DNA, the CDR3 is TGTGCCAGCAGCTTGAATCGGGGTTATGGCGAGCAGTACTTC. This encodes CASSLNRGYGEQYF.

The V call is TRBV6-2 or TRBV6-3, the J call TRBJ2-2, with D possibly called TRBD1 or TRBD2 (5 bases each). Germline lookup yields CDR1 MNHEY and CDR2 SVGEGT. Trimming removed 4 bases at V and 0 bases at J, with 9 bases between. The CDR3 runs 15 residues. CDR3 DNA: TGTGCCAGCAGTTGGGACCATCCGAACACCGGGGAGCTGTTTTTT. This codes for CASSWDHPNTGELFF.

The chain couples TRBV3-1 to TRBJ2-1; 7 bases line up with TRBD1. Germline loops: CDR1 LGHDT, CDR2 YNNKEL (reference sequence). The CDR3 consists of 15 residues. V was clipped by 2 bases and J by 3 bases; unmatched bases: 4. The CDR3: CASSQSDRNYNEQFF. The CDR3 region has the DNA TGTGCCAGCAGCCAATCGGACAGGAACTACAATGAGCAGTTCTTC.

This clonotype was recorded only once. V and J are TRBV2 and TRBJ2-1; D tentatively reads TRBD1 or TRBD2 (5 bases each). Per the germline V gene, CDR1 is SNHLY and CDR2 is FYNNEI. V dropped 7 bases and J dropped 13 bases, with 23 bases sitting between them. The length of the CDR3 is 14 residues. CDR3 nucleotides: TGTGCCAGCATGGGGGACCGTGGGGGAGAGACCCAGTTCTTC. Translation gives CASMGDRGGETQFF.

This chain uses TRBV3-1 with TRBJ1-1; 9 bases map to TRBD1. Germline V CDR1 and CDR2: LGHDT, YNNKEL (reference sequence). Germline trimming cut 4 bases from V and 3 bases from J; bases unmatched to any gene: 6. The CDR3 is made up of 15 amino acids. CDR3 bases: TGTGCCAGCAGCCTAAACAGGGGGCCTCACACTGAAGCTTTCTTT. It codes for CASSLNRGPHTEAFF. The full variable domain, in which reference TRBV3-1 and TRBJ1-1 provide the parts outside the CDR3, is DTAVSQTPKYLVTQMGNDKSIKCEQNLGHDTMYWYKQDSKKFLKIMFSYNNKELIINETVPNRFSPKSPDKAHLNLHINSLELGDSAVYFCASSLNRGPHTEAFFGQGTRLTVV.

This clonotype appeared a few times. This rearrangement joins TRBV5-1 to TRBJ2-3, with 10 nucleotides matching TRBD2. The CDR3 runs 16 residues. Unmatched junction bases numbered 10, after V lost 5 bases and J lost 4 bases. Germline-derived CDR1 and CDR2 are SGHRS and YFSETQ. CDR3 nucleotide sequence: TGCGCCAGCAGAAAGGGCCAAGCGGGAGGGGCAGATACGCAGTATTTT. Its translation: CASRKGQAGGADTQYF.

This clonotype appeared a few times. The chain couples TRBV5-1 to TRBJ2-3, with TRBD2 identical over 8 bases. This CDR3 comprises 15 residues. The germline V gene has CDR1 SGHRS and CDR2 YFSETQ. Germline trimming cut 2 bases from V and 10 bases from J; bases unmatched to any gene: 12. The CDR3 nucleotides are TGCGCCAGCAGCTTTGGACGAGCGGGGGACCAGGCGCAGTATTTT. This sequence encodes CASSFGRAGDQAQYF.

This clonotype has only a few counts. The chain links TRBV5-1 to TRBJ2-5; TRBD1 or TRBD2 may be the D gene (5 bases each). V dropped 6 bases and J dropped 1 base, with 19 bases sitting between them. Germline V gene sequence: CDR1 SGHRS, CDR2 YFSETQ. The CDR3 is 16 residues long. The CDR3 DNA sequence: TGCGCCAGCACCGAACACGAGAGGGGAACCCAAGAGACCCAGTACTTC. Its translation: CASTEHERGTQETQYF.

In this sample, this clonotype turned up a few times. The chain couples TRBV12-3 or TRBV12-4 to TRBJ2-7; D is uncertain. The CDR3 covers 14 residues. V gave up 4 bases and J gave up 0 bases, with 10 bases separating them. DNA for the CDR3: TGTGCCAGCAGTTCCCTTTTCACCTCCTACGAGCAGTACTTC. Protein sequence: CASSSLFTSYEQYF.

The V and J genes are TRBV28 and TRBJ2-5; a possible D gene is TRBD1 (6 bases). CDR1 is MDHEN and CDR2 is SYDVKM in the germline V gene. Trimming took off 4 bases at V and 1 base at J, with 25 bases between the two ends. This CDR3 has 19 residues. CDR3 nucleotide sequence: TGTGCCAGCAGTTCTGGGGTGGGGGCGGCTATAGACTTCCAAGAGACCCAGTACTTC. Translated, it gives CASSSGVGAAIDFQETQYF.

This clonotype was observed a handful of times. The CDR3, as DNA: TGCAGCGTTGAAGACTTAGCGGGGGGAACTTACAATGAGCAGTTCTTC. Protein: CSVEDLAGGTYNEQFF. The chain employs TRBV29-1 and TRBJ2-1; 10 nucleotides agree with TRBD2. The CDR3 has 16 amino acids. The V gene end was trimmed by 0 bases and the J gene end by 4 bases; junction bases not matched to a gene: 6. Germline CDR1 and CDR2: SQVTM and ANQGSEA.

About this clonotype itself: Sequence at one end of the junction differs from germline and may be a read error. The gene calls are TRBV20-1 and TRBJ1-6; D may be TRBD1 (6 bases). From germline, CDR1 is DFQATT and CDR2 SNEGSKA (reference sequence). The CDR3 length is 14 residues. For the CDR3, the DNA is TGCAGTGCTTCCCCACAGGGCGGTAATTCGCCCCTCCACTTT. Translating gives CSASPQGGNSPLHF.

This clonotype was detected only a few times. This chain joins TRBV9 and TRBJ2-1; weak D call: TRBD1 (5 bases). CDR1 is SGDLS, CDR2 YYNGEE, per germline. Trimming pared 3 bases from V and 5 bases from J, leaving 9 bases between. The length of the CDR3 is 13 residues. The CDR3 DNA follows: TGTGCCAGCAGCGCAGGGCCAGACAATGAGCAGTTCTTC. As protein: CASSAGPDNEQFF.

V and J are TRBV20-1 and TRBJ2-7; D could derive from TRBD1 or TRBD2 (6 bases each). Near its end, the DNA agrees better with TRBJ2-5, so the J call may be wrong. The CDR3 loop spans 14 amino acids. Germline V gene sequence: CDR1 DFQATT, CDR2 SNEGSKA (reference sequence). CDR3 in DNA: TGCAGTGCTATGGTGGTTAGGGGGGTAGAGACCCAGTACTTC. Translating gives CSAMVVRGVETQYF.

The chain employs TRBV5-1 and TRBJ1-1, with TRBD1 identical over 7 bases. CDR3 length equals 17 residues. The ends lost 3 bases at V and 1 base at J; junction bases unmatched: 12. Germline V gene data show CDR1 as SGHRS and CDR2 as YFSETQ. The CDR3 is CASSYRPPGGENTEAFF. The CDR3 nucleotides are TGCGCCAGCAGCTACCGCCCCCCAGGGGGGGAGAACACTGAAGCTTTCTTT.

This chain connects TRBV20-1 to TRBJ2-1, with D hard to call. V lost 1 base and J lost 8, with 9 bases in between. CDR1 and CDR2 from the germline V gene are DFQATT and SNEGSKA (reference sequence). This CDR3 contains 12 residues. The CDR3 loop is CSARVWVDEQFF. DNA for the CDR3: TGCAGTGCTAGAGTCTGGGTAGATGAGCAGTTCTTC.

The V and J genes are TRBV6-6 and TRBJ2-4; D unresolved. V dropped 2 bases and J dropped 1 base, with 6 bases sitting between them. CDR1 is MNHNY and CDR2 is SVGAGI in the germline V gene (reference sequence). The CDR3 loop spans 14 amino acids. The DNA of the CDR3 is TGTGCCAGCAGTTACGATTGGGCCAAAAACATTCAGTACTTC. As protein: CASSYDWAKNIQYF.

The table lists this clonotype with a few counts. This chain uses TRBV12-3 or TRBV12-4 with TRBJ1-2, with TRBD1 as a possible D gene (6 bases). This CDR3 region has 14 residues. V lost 6 bases and J 4 bases, leaving 15 bases between the germline ends. CDR3 DNA sequence: TGTGCCAGCAGGGACAGCCGCCGAGGCTATGGCTACACCTTC. Amino acids: CASRDSRRGYGYTF.

This chain uses TRBV21-1 with TRBJ1-2. TRBV21-1 is designated a pseudogene. The CDR3 spans 15 residues. The CDR3 DNA sequence: TGTGCCAGCAGCTCCCGGGAGGGGCCTCTATATGGCTACACCTTC. Translating gives CASSSREGPLYGYTF.

The J gene is TRBJ2-3, the V gene TRBV5-1; possibly TRBD1 or TRBD2 for D (6 bases each). The CDR3 is 17 residues long. Trimming pared 2 bases from V and 0 bases from J, leaving 16 bases between. CDR1 is SGHRS, CDR2 YFSETQ, per germline. CDR3 in DNA: TGCGCCAGCAGCTTTGGAGGGGGAACATTGAGCACAGATACGCAGTATTTT. This encodes CASSFGGGTLSTDTQYF.

The chain is built from TRBV10-3 and TRBJ1-1; 7 bases fit TRBD1. V dropped 2 bases and J dropped 3; count of bases not matched to a gene: 9. Germline V CDR1 and CDR2: ENHRY, SYGVKD. The CDR3 covers 16 residues. The CDR3 protein is CAISERLGTAHTEAFF. Written as DNA, the CDR3 is TGTGCCATCAGTGAGCGTCTTGGGACAGCCCACACTGAAGCTTTCTTT.